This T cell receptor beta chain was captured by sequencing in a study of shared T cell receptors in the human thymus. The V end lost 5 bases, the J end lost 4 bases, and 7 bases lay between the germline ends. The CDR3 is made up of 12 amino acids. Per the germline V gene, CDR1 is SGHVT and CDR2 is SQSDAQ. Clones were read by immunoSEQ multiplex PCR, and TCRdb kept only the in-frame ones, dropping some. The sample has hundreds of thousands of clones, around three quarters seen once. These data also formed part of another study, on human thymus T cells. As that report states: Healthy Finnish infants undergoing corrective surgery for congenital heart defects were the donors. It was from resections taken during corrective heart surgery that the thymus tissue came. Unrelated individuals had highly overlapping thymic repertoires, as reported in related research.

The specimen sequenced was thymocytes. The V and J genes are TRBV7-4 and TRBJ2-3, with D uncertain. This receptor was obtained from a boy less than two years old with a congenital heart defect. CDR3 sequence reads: CASSPEPDTQYF. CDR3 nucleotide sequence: TGTGCCAGCAGCCCTGAGCCAGATACGCAGTATTTT.